This TCR beta chain was obtained from a study of cytomegalovirus exposure and HLA in healthy donors. Study details: Samples from HLA-typed donors yielded about 80 million unique TCRs in an early data release. Broader study findings: Sequencing likely generated an artifact that appeared as a cluster of highly shared sequence variants. Later examination showed HLA-associated TCR beta chains had greater clonal expansion than equally common others.

The CDR3 contains 13 residues. Trimming took off 0 bases at V and 3 bases at J, with 6 bases between the two ends. Per the germline V gene, CDR1 is SGHNT and CDR2 is YYREEE (reference sequence). The primer mix had 60 Vbeta and 13 Jbeta primers. Data came from immunoSEQ multiplex PCR; TCRdb stores just in-frame clones and leaves some out. The sample records 150,000 to 200,000 clones, roughly four fifths being singletons. Worth noting for this clone: Its antigen is still unknown. Other DNA sequences within the sample encode an identical CDR3.

The chain employs TRBV5-4 and TRBJ1-1; D perhaps matches TRBD1 (6 bases). Material for sequencing was PBMCs. The source is a woman aged 25 to 39 in good health and CMV-seropositive. The DNA of the CDR3 is TGTGCCAGCAGCTTGGACAGGGACACTGAAGCTTTCTTT. Translated, it gives CASSLDRDTEAFF.